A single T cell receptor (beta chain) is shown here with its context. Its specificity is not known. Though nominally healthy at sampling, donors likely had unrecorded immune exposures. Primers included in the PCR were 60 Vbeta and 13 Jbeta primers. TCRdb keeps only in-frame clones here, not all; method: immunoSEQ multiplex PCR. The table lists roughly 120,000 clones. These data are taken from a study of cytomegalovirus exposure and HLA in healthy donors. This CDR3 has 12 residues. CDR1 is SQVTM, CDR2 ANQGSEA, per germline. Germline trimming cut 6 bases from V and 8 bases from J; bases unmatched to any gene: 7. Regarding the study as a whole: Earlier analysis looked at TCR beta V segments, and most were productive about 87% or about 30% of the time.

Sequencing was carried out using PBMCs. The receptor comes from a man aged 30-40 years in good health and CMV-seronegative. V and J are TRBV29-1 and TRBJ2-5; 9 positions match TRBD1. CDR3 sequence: CSVTGGPGTQYF. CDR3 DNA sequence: TGCAGCGTGACAGGGGGACCGGGAACCCAGTACTTC.